A single sample is the source of the 19 T cell receptor beta chains below, sequenced in a study of CD8+ T cells in alopecia areata (dated by TCRdb to between 2017 and 2018). Pooled mouse cutaneous lymph node cells were stained for CD4, CD8alpha, NKG2D, NKG2ACE and other markers, then sorted on a BD Influx. Receptor amplification or capture employed the immunoSEQ multiplex PCR assay. For TCR sequencing, RNA was extracted from every sample and reverse transcribed into cDNA to serve as template. TCRdb stores this immuneACCESS table with in-frame sequences only. Part of the clones is absent; in the studies checked, under half of the shortfall reflects unresolved V genes, and no reason is known for the rest. The table notes about 270,000 clones here, none of them singletons. The ten largest make up about 1.2% of the sample. Sequencing was carried out using CD4+ T cells sorted from a lymph node. These receptors all stem from a C3H/HeJ mouse with alopecia areata. Regarding MHC type, mice of this strain are H2-k.

The table lists this clone with a few counts. Gene names are mouse gene names. The CDR3 goes on 4 residues after the read ends, and that part is filled in from the germline J gene. The chain couples TRBV1 to TRBJ1-2, with 12 bases that match TRBD1. CDR3 length: 16 residues. Germline-derived CDR1 and CDR2 are NSQYPW and LRSPGD (reference sequence). The CDR3 sequence: CTCSAVGTGGATDYTF. The sequenced part of the CDR3 DNA is TGCACCTGCAGTGCAGTAGGGACAGGGGGCGCTACC.

This clone appeared many times. The germline and genes are mouse ones. Sequencing ends 4 residues short of the CDR3 end; the germline J gene provides the rest. J is TRBJ2-3 and V is TRBV17; tentatively, D is TRBD2 (6 bases). The germline CDR1 and CDR2 sequences are MNHDT and YYDKIL. V shed 5 bases and J shed 1 base, with 7 bases lying between them. The CDR3 is 13 residues long. The CDR3 is CASSAGGAETLYF. The CDR3 DNA, read in part, is TGTGCTAGCAGTGCTGGGGGTGCAGAA.

This clone was counted a few times. Gene names are mouse gene names. The read terminates 4 residues ahead of where the CDR3 ends, so the germline J gene completes it. Distinct nucleotide sequences in the sample also encode this CDR3. V usage is TRBV1 and J usage is TRBJ2-1, with 9 bases that match TRBD2. Germline trimming cut 0 bases from V and 6 bases from J; bases unmatched to any gene: 3. From germline, CDR1 is NSQYPW and CDR2 LRSPGD (reference sequence). This CDR3 is built from 15 residues. The CDR3 bases that were read are TGCACCTGCAGTGCAGATGGGGGGGCGCCTGCT. It codes for CTCSADGGAPA. Given in full, the CDR3 is CTCSADGGAPAEQFF.

This clone has only a few counts. Germline and genes here are mouse. The sequence runs out 4 residues before the end of the CDR3; the remainder is reconstructed from the germline J gene. The chain employs TRBV13-1 and TRBJ2-2; D not certain. Germline values: CDR1 NSHNY, CDR2 SYGAGN. V was trimmed by 0 bases and J by 4 bases, leaving 10 bases between them. The CDR3 runs to 15 residues. The sequenced CDR3 bases are TGTGCCAGCAGTGATGAGCAAAAGGGCACCGGG. Its protein is CASSDEQKGTG. The entire CDR3 is CASSDEQKGTGQLYF.

As regards this clone: Germline and genes: mouse. From the germline J gene comes the end of the CDR3, since the read stops 4 residues before it. The chain recombines TRBV13-3 with TRBJ2-2, with D tentatively TRBD2 (7 bases). This CDR3 has 14 amino acids. Looked up from germline, CDR1 is NNHDY and CDR2 is SYVADS. The V and J ends lost 2 bases and 6 bases respectively, with 11 bases between them. The covered CDR3 bases are TGTGCCAGCAGTGAATTGGGGGGCGCCGGG. Translated: CASSELGGAG. In full, the CDR3 reads CASSELGGAGQLYF.

About this clone itself: This could be a read error, since a much larger clone is one nucleotide away. Mouse germline and gene names are used. The read comes to an end 4 residues before the CDR3 does, leaving the germline J gene to fill in the end. Other nucleotide sequences from this sample produce the same CDR3. The chain couples TRBV13-1 to TRBJ1-2; D unclear. The V end lost 3 bases, the J end lost 0 bases, and 6 bases lay between the germline ends. This CDR3 is built from 13 residues. Germline V gene data show CDR1 as NSHNY and CDR2 as SYGAGN. The CDR3 here is CASSAQANSDYTF. The sequenced CDR3 bases are TGTGCCAGCAGTGCACAAGCAAACTCC.

In regard to this clone: Gene names refer to mouse genes. With the read ending 4 residues before the CDR3 end, the germline J gene is used to fill in that end. The genes are TRBV13-1 and TRBJ2-5, with D possibly matching TRBD2 (5 bases). CDR1 is NSHNY, CDR2 SYGAGN, per germline. The CDR3 length is 16 residues. The V gene lost 2 bases and the J gene lost 0 bases, with 13 bases spanning the gap. The sequenced CDR3 bases are TGTGCCAGCAGTGAATCACTGGCCTTTAACCAAGAC. Protein product: CASSESLAFNQD. The entire CDR3 protein is CASSESLAFNQDTQYF.

Of note for this clone: Here the gene names and germline are mouse. From the germline J gene comes the end of the CDR3, since the read stops 4 residues before it. J is TRBJ1-2 and V is TRBV12-1, with D possibly being TRBD1 (5 bases). There are 11 residues in the CDR3. Germline values: CDR1 SGHSN, CDR2 HYEKVE. V was cut by 9 bases and J by 0 bases, with 7 bases left in between. The CDR3 sequence: CAGGANSDYTF. Incomplete CDR3 DNA: TGTGCCGGGGGGGCAAACTCC.

Worth noting for this clone: Genes here carry mouse names. The covered CDR3 bases are TGTGCCAGCAGCCAAGGTAAGGGCTATGCT. Protein sequence: CASSQGKGYA. From start to end, the CDR3 is CASSQGKGYAEQFF. The V gene is TRBV5, the J gene TRBJ2-1; D remains ambiguous. The read falls 4 residues short of the CDR3 end, and the missing part is taken from the germline J gene. Trimming pared 1 base from V and 3 bases from J, leaving 7 bases between. From germline, CDR1 is LGHNA and CDR2 YNLKQL (reference sequence). The CDR3 loop spans 14 amino acids.

This clone was seen more than once but under ten times. Mouse gene names apply. The read finishes 3 residues shy of the CDR3 end, and the germline J gene is used to complete it. The sample holds other DNA sequences that translate to the same CDR3. The rearrangement joins TRBV13-1 to TRBJ1-6; 7 nucleotides align to TRBD1. TRBJ1-6 is annotated as an ORF whose role is uncertain. CDR1 and CDR2 from the germline V gene are NSHNY and SYGAGN. J lost 4 bases, V lost 3 bases, and 4 bases had no gene match. The CDR3 contains 15 residues. Partial CDR3 DNA: TGTGCCAGCAGTGCACCGGGACAGTATAATTCGCCC. Its translation is CASSAPGQYNSP. The complete CDR3 reads CASSAPGQYNSPLYF.

Turning to this clone: Genes here carry mouse names. Read data end 4 residues before the CDR3 end; the end is taken from the germline J gene. The same CDR3 can be traced to other DNA sequences in this sample. V usage is TRBV5 and J usage is TRBJ2-2; 8 bases fit TRBD2. CDR3 length: 17 amino acids. CDR1 is LGHNA and CDR2 is YNLKQL in the germline V gene (reference sequence). V lost 0 bases and J lost 0; bases outside the gene matches: 3. The CDR3 DNA, read in part, is TGTGCCAGCAGCCAAGAGGGGACTGGTGCAAACACCGGG. Its translation is CASSQEGTGANTG. The whole CDR3 reads CASSQEGTGANTGQLYF.

Comments on this clone: All gene names here are mouse names. The read terminates 4 residues before the CDR3 end, so the remaining end is supplied by the germline J gene. This CDR3 is also generated by other DNA sequences in the sample. This rearrangement joins TRBV13-1 to TRBJ2-2, with 7 nucleotides matching TRBD2. V dropped 2 bases and J dropped 2; count of bases not matched to a gene: 0. The CDR3 is 14 residues long. CDR1 and CDR2 from the germline V gene are NSHNY and SYGAGN. The sequenced CDR3 bases are TGTGCCAGCAGTGAGGGGGGGAACACCGGG. This codes for CASSEGGNTG. The entire CDR3 reads CASSEGGNTGQLYF.

This clone was seen a few times. Gene labels here are mouse ones. Sequencing ends 4 residues short of the CDR3 end; the germline J gene provides the rest. The rearrangement links TRBV31 to TRBJ1-2, with D possibly being TRBD1 (6 bases). Between the trimmed V and J ends, which lost 1 base and 0 bases, there was a span of 9 bases. Germline V gives CDR1 GKSSPN, CDR2 SITVG. The length of the CDR3 is 14 residues. The chain's CDR3 is CAWSRDNSNSDYTF. Incomplete CDR3 DNA: TGTGCCTGGAGTCGGGACAATTCAAACTCC.

Notes on this clone: Germline and genes here are mouse. The read falls 3 residues short of the CDR3 end, and the missing part is taken from the germline J gene. The V and J genes are TRBV19 and TRBJ1-6, with TRBD1 identical over 10 bases. Being an ORF, TRBJ1-6 has a function that is uncertain. Looked up from germline, CDR1 is FNHDT and CDR2 is SITEND (reference sequence). V dropped 5 bases and J dropped 5; count of bases not matched to a gene: 4. The CDR3 is made up of 15 amino acids. The sequenced CDR3 bases are TGTGCCAGCAGCCGGGACAGGGGAAATAATTCGCCC. Its translation is CASSRDRGNNSP. The entire CDR3 protein is CASSRDRGNNSPLYF.

In its sample, this clone was seen many times. Genes and germline are mouse. Other DNA variants within this sample encode the same CDR3. The CDR3 sequence: CASSLGTGPNQDTQYF. Incomplete CDR3 DNA: TGTGCCAGCAGCTTGGGGACAGGGCCTAACCAAGAC. The chain employs TRBV3 and TRBJ2-5, with 9 positions matching TRBD1. The read is 4 residues too short to cover the CDR3 end, so that end is filled in from the germline J gene. CDR3 length: 16 amino acids. V lost 3 bases, J lost 0 bases, and 4 bases stayed unmatched. CDR1 is SNHLY and CDR2 is FYNGKV in the germline V gene (reference sequence).

For this clone: Here the gene names and germline are mouse. The CDR3 extends 4 residues past the end of the read, so its final part is completed from the germline J gene. This chain links TRBV13-1 with TRBJ2-3, with TRBD2 matching over 8 bases. Germline V gene data show CDR1 as NSHNY and CDR2 as SYGAGN. V was clipped by 3 bases and J by 3 bases; unmatched bases: 6. The CDR3 has 15 amino acids. CDR3 region: CASSGGRLGAETLYF. The CDR3 DNA, read in part, is TGTGCCAGCAGTGGCGGGAGACTGGGGGCAGAA.

This clone was counted a few times. Genes and germline are mouse. With the read ending 3 residues before the CDR3 end, the germline J gene is used to fill in that end. This sequence joins TRBV2 and TRBJ1-6; no clear D gene. TRBJ1-6 is an ORF; its function is uncertain. V was cut by 0 bases and J by 3 bases, with 12 bases left in between. Germline assignment: CDR1 LGHNA and CDR2 YSYQKL. This CDR3 has 17 residues. CDR3 bases read: TGTGCCAGCAGCCAAGAGGGAAGGACTCGCTATAATTCGCCC. Translation: CASSQEGRTRYNSP. The entire CDR3 protein reads CASSQEGRTRYNSPLYF.

About this clone itself: All gene names here are mouse names. From the germline J gene comes the end of the CDR3, since the read stops 4 residues before it. This sequence joins TRBV13-1 and TRBJ2-2; possible D gene TRBD1, 6 bases. The CDR3 loop spans 17 amino acids. In germline, CDR1 is NSHNY, CDR2 SYGAGN. V shed 0 bases and J shed 2 bases, with 14 bases lying between them. CDR3: CASSDDPRGGNTGQLYF. The DNA read from the CDR3 is TGTGCCAGCAGTGATGACCCCAGGGGAGGGAACACCGGG.

This clone occurred a few times. Genes and germline are mouse. The read terminates 4 residues ahead of where the CDR3 ends, so the germline J gene completes it. The rearrangement uses TRBV13-1 and TRBJ1-2, with 8 bases that match TRBD1. After removal of 2 bases from V and 4 bases from J, the junction contained 7 bases not matched to a gene. CDR1 and CDR2 from the germline V gene are NSHNY and SYGAGN. This CDR3 has 15 residues. Partial CDR3 DNA: TGTGCCAGCAGTGAGAGGACAGGGTTATTCTCC. Translation: CASSERTGLFS. In full, the CDR3 is CASSERTGLFSDYTF.